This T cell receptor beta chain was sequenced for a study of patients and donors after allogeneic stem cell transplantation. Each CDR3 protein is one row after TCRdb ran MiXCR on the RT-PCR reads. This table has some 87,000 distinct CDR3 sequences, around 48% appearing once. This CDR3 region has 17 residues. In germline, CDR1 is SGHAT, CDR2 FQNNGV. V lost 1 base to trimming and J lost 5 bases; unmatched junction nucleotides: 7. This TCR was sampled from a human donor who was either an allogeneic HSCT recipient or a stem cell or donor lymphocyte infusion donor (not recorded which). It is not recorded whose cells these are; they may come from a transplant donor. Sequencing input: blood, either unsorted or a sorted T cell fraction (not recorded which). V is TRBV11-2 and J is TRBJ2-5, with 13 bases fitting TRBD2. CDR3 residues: CASSLAGTSGMGETQYF. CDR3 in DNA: TGTGCCAGCAGCTTAGCGGGGACTAGCGGGATGGGTGAGACCCAGTACTTC. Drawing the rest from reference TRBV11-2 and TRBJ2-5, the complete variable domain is EAGVAQSPRYKIIEKRQSVAFWCNPISGHATLYWYQQILGQGPKLLIQFQNNGVVDDSQLPKDRFSAERLKGVDSTLKIQPAKLEDSAVYLCASSLAGTSGMGETQYFGPGTRLLVL.